A single sample gave rise to the 29 T cell receptor beta chains below, sequenced in a study of blood T cell repertoires in COVID-19. Clones were read by immunoSEQ multiplex PCR, and TCRdb kept only the in-frame ones, dropping some. The sample has some 200,000 clones, about 85% seen once. Sequencing was carried out using peripheral blood. The origin of the receptors is a man in his 70s with acute or convalescent COVID-19.

This clone has only a few counts. The chain combines TRBV6-7 with TRBJ2-1; D is perhaps TRBD2 (6 bases). TRBV6-7 is known as an ORF, though its function is uncertain. The CDR3 covers 15 residues. Trimming removed 2 bases from V and 4 bases from J, with 12 bases in between. The CDR3 reads CASSYKLAEYNEQFF. The DNA for the CDR3 is TGTGCCAGCAGTTACAAGTTAGCGGAATACAATGAGCAGTTCTTC.

This clone was detected a few times. The chain combines TRBV9 with TRBJ2-3, with 11 bases identical to TRBD1. CDR3 length: 15 amino acids. V was clipped by 3 bases and J by 3 bases; unmatched bases: 3. Germline V gives CDR1 SGDLS, CDR2 YYNGEE. For the CDR3, the DNA is TGTGCCAGCAGCGGGACAGGGGGCTTGACAGATACGCAGTATTTT. This encodes CASSGTGGLTDTQYF. The full variable domain, with the rest looked up from reference TRBV9 and TRBJ2-3, is DSGVTQTPKHLITATGQRVTLRCSPRSGDLSVYWYQQSLDQGLQFLIQYYNGEERAKGNILERFSAQQFPDLHSELNLSSLELGDSALYFCASSGTGGLTDTQYFGPGTRLTVL.

The chain joins TRBV28 to TRBJ2-7; 10 bases fit TRBD1. The V gene's germline CDR1 is MDHEN and CDR2 SYDVKM. CDR3 length equals 14 residues. The junction had 7 bases not matched to a gene; V was cut back by 9 bases and J by 2 bases. CDR3 bases: TGTGCCAGTTCTTGGACAGGGGGACCCTACGAGCAGTACTTC. Its protein product is CASSWTGGPYEQYF.

The chain couples TRBV9 to TRBJ2-3, with D maybe TRBD1 (5 bases). The CDR3 is made up of 14 amino acids. CDR1 is SGDLS and CDR2 is YYNGEE in the germline V gene. V lost 0 bases, J lost 8 bases, and 13 bases lay in between. CDR3 DNA: TGTGCCAGCAGCGTAGTCGGCTGGGGCGGTACGCAGTATTTT. Encoded protein: CASSVVGWGGTQYF.

There are a few counts of this clone. V is TRBV4-1 and J is TRBJ2-2, with 8 nucleotides matching TRBD2. V trimming: 1 base; J trimming: 2 bases; junction bases outside the gene matches: 0. Germline V gene lookup returns CDR1 MGHRA and CDR2 YSYEKL. This CDR3 region has 15 residues. CDR3: CASSQGTSNTGELFF. DNA of the CDR3: TGCGCCAGCAGCCAAGGGACTAGCAACACCGGGGAGCTGTTTTTT.

This clone was recorded a few times. This rearrangement joins TRBV19 to TRBJ1-2; D may be TRBD1 (5 bases). The CDR3 is 15 residues long. CDR1 and CDR2 (germline): LNHDA, SQIVND (reference sequence). Trimming took 3 bases from V and 4 from J, leaving 15 bases between them. CDR3 sequence (DNA): TGTGCCAGTAGTATCGGAGGGGCCGGAAGCTATGGCTACACCTTC. It yields the protein CASSIGGAGSYGYTF.

The chain joins TRBV6-5 to TRBJ2-5; no definite D call. This CDR3 has 12 residues. The V end lost 6 bases, the J end lost 0 bases, and 5 bases lay between the germline ends. Germline V lookup: CDR1 MNHEY, CDR2 SVGAGI. CDR3 nucleotides: TGTGCCAGCAGCAATTACCAAGAGACCCAGTACTTC. Translating it yields CASSNYQETQYF.

This chain uses TRBV10-3 with TRBJ1-2; D may be TRBD1 (5 bases). V lost 6 bases, J lost 10 bases, and 21 bases lay in between. The CDR3 spans 14 residues. Germline V CDR1 and CDR2: ENHRY, SYGVKD. The CDR3 nucleotides are TGTGCCATCAGCGAACTCGGGGGACGGGACTACTACACCTTC. It specifies CAISELGGRDYYTF.

The chain links TRBV20-1 to TRBJ1-1; no clear D gene. V lost 6 bases to trimming and J lost 7 bases, with 12 bases between them. CDR1 DFQATT and CDR2 SNEGSKA come from the germline V gene (reference sequence). The CDR3 contains 11 residues. Here the CDR3 DNA reads TGCAGTGCGCCTAGAGGCAGTGAAGCTTTCTTT. It yields the protein CSAPRGSEAFF.

J is TRBJ2-7 and V is TRBV4-1; 9 bases align to TRBD1. The CDR3 sequence is 17 residues long. The trim removed 3 bases at V and 0 bases at J, leaving 9 bases unmatched. Germline V gene data show CDR1 as MGHRA and CDR2 as YSYEKL. The CDR3 is CASSHRDRGDPSYEQYF. CDR3 coding DNA: TGCGCCAGCAGCCACAGAGACAGGGGGGACCCCTCCTACGAGCAGTACTTC.

V is TRBV7-3 and J is TRBJ2-2; D is perhaps TRBD1 (8 bases). With 0 bases removed from V and 2 bases from J, the gap between germline ends came to 22 bases. Germline loops: CDR1 SGHTA, CDR2 FQGTGA. The length of the CDR3 is 20 residues. The CDR3 DNA follows: TGTGCCAGCAGCTTAACACCCAGGGGGGGACAGGCCTTCAACACCGGGGAGCTGTTTTTT. This codes for CASSLTPRGGQAFNTGELFF.

The chain recombines TRBV9 with TRBJ2-1; TRBD2 is a possible D gene (6 bases). The CDR3 contains 14 residues. The V gene lost 4 bases and the J gene lost 9 bases, with 17 bases spanning the gap. Germline assignment: CDR1 SGDLS and CDR2 YYNGEE. The DNA for the CDR3 is TGTGCCAGCAGCCCACGGGAGCTAGGACCTGAGCAGTTCTTC. Translated, it gives CASSPRELGPEQFF.

This chain uses TRBV7-9 with TRBJ2-1, with a tentative D call TRBD2 (6 bases). Germline assignment: CDR1 SEHNR and CDR2 FQNEAQ (reference sequence). This CDR3 has 13 amino acids. V gave up 4 bases and J gave up 8 bases, with 12 bases separating them. In DNA, the CDR3 is TGTGCCAGCAGCTCGGGACTGGCCGATGAGCAGTTCTTC. Amino acid sequence: CASSSGLADEQFF. The complete variable domain, with remaining parts taken from reference TRBV7-9 and TRBJ2-1, reads DTGVSQNPRHKITKRGQNVTFRCDPISEHNRLYWYRQTLGQGPEFLTYFQNEAQLEKSRLLSDRFSAERPKGSFSTLEIQRTEQGDSAMYLCASSSGLADEQFFGPGTRLTVL.

The chain joins TRBV4-1 to TRBJ1-5; D is perhaps TRBD1 (5 bases). The CDR3 consists of 14 residues. Germline CDR1 and CDR2: MGHRA and YSYEKL. The germline V and J ends were trimmed by 3 bases and 7 bases, with 13 bases remaining between them. CDR3 bases: TGCGCCAGCAGCCAGGAAAGGGGCGTGCAGCCCCAGCATTTT. The encoded protein is CASSQERGVQPQHF.

This chain connects TRBV10-3 to TRBJ1-2; 7 positions match TRBD1. The trim removed 6 bases at V and 3 bases at J, leaving 16 bases unmatched. The germline V gene has CDR1 ENHRY and CDR2 SYGVKD. The CDR3 spans 17 residues. CDR3 in DNA: TGTGCCATCAGGGGAAACACAGGGGAGTTTAGCGACTATGGCTACACCTTC. Amino acid sequence: CAIRGNTGEFSDYGYTF.

The sample holds one count of this clone. This rearrangement joins TRBV19 to TRBJ1-1; the D gene is possibly TRBD1 (6 bases). The length of the CDR3 is 16 residues. Germline V gene sequence: CDR1 LNHDA, CDR2 SQIVND (reference sequence). The V end lost 3 bases, the J end lost 2 bases, and 16 bases lay between the germline ends. The CDR3 sequence: CASSISAGTPNTEAFF. The DNA for the CDR3 is TGTGCCAGTAGTATCTCCGCCGGGACACCTAACACTGAAGCTTTCTTT.

This rearrangement joins TRBV18 to TRBJ2-1, with 10 bases matching TRBD2. Germline values: CDR1 KGHSH, CDR2 LQKENI. CDR3 length equals 17 residues. V shed 0 bases, J shed 2 bases, and the junction held 4 bases outside the gene matches. The CDR3, as DNA: TGTGCCAGCTCACCACCGAGGACTAGCGGAACCTACAATGAGCAGTTCTTC. It codes for CASSPPRTSGTYNEQFF. Based on the CDR3 plus reference TRBV18 and TRBJ2-1, the full variable domain is NAGVMQNPRHLVRRRGQEARLRCSPMKGHSHVYWYRQLPEEGLKFMVYLQKENIIDESGMPKERFSAEFPKEGPSILRIQQVVRGDSAAYFCASSPPRTSGTYNEQFFGPGTRLTVL.

Here the CDR3 reads CASSNGLAGVFGELFF. In DNA form, the CDR3 reads TGTGCCAGCAGCAATGGACTAGCGGGAGTTTTCGGGGAGCTGTTTTTT. The chain joins TRBV27 to TRBJ2-2; 13 bases line up with TRBD2. V shed 6 bases and J 7 bases; nucleotides not matched to a gene: 8. Germline CDR1 MNHEY, CDR2 SMNVEV (reference sequence). CDR3 length: 16 residues.

This chain connects TRBV28 to TRBJ2-7, with TRBD2 matching 7 bases. Germline V gene data show CDR1 as MDHEN and CDR2 as SYDVKM. Trimming took 5 bases from V and 7 from J; bases not matched to a gene: 14. This CDR3 contains 15 residues. The DNA for the CDR3 is TGTGCCAGCAGTACACGGGCCTTGCTGCGGGAGGAGCAGTACTTC. The encoded protein is CASSTRALLREEQYF.

The chain has TRBV2 and TRBJ1-4, with 9 bases that match TRBD1. Germline V gene lookup returns CDR1 SNHLY and CDR2 FYNNEI. CDR3 length: 16 residues. V lost 5 bases to trimming and J lost 3 bases; unmatched junction nucleotides: 7. Written as DNA, the CDR3 is TGTGCCAGCAGTTCTACAGGGGGCGCGGCTAATGAAAAACTGTTTTTT. Encoded protein: CASSSTGGAANEKLFF.

The chain carries TRBV28 and TRBJ2-5, with D perhaps matching TRBD1 (6 bases). The CDR3 has 19 amino acids. Trimming shortened V by 8 bases and J by 6 bases, and 34 bases separated the two germline ends. Germline CDR1 MDHEN, CDR2 SYDVKM. The CDR3 DNA reads as TGTGCCAGCGTCCCCCCAGACAGGTTTTTCGACCTAAATCGACAGACCCAGTACTTC. Encoded protein: CASVPPDRFFDLNRQTQYF. Filled out from reference TRBV28 and TRBJ2-5, the complete variable domain reads DVKVTQSSRYLVKRTGEKVFLECVQDMDHENMFWYRQDPGLGLRLIYFSYDVKMKEKGDIPEGYSVSREKKERFSLILESASTNQTSMYLCASVPPDRFFDLNRQTQYFGPGTRLLVL.

The chain is built from TRBV27 and TRBJ1-2; D unclear. V gave up 6 bases and J gave up 4 bases, with 15 bases separating them. CDR1 is MNHEY and CDR2 is SMNVEV in the germline V gene (reference sequence). CDR3 length: 14 residues. Written as DNA, the CDR3 is TGTGCCAGCAGCTATGGCGGGCAGCCCTATGGCTACACCTTC. Protein sequence: CASSYGGQPYGYTF.

V and J are TRBV18 and TRBJ1-4; D may be TRBD1 (5 bases). The CDR3 has 14 residues. Germline CDR1 and CDR2: KGHSH and LQKENI. V lost 0 bases and J lost 7, with 9 bases in between. Here the CDR3 DNA reads TGTGCCAGCTCACCACCAGGAGGGACTGAAAAACTGTTTTTT. Translation gives CASSPPGGTEKLFF.

The chain links TRBV27 to TRBJ2-5, with D possibly TRBD1 on 8 matching bases. Deletions cut 4 bases from V and 4 bases from J, with 16 bases between. This CDR3 spans 15 amino acids. Germline V lookup: CDR1 MNHEY, CDR2 SMNVEV (reference sequence). In nucleotides, the CDR3 is TGTGCCAGCAGTTGGAGGACAGGGAGGGGAGAGACCCAGTACTTC. As protein: CASSWRTGRGETQYF.

The V call is TRBV4-2, the J call TRBJ2-3, with D maybe TRBD2 (5 bases). Germline V gene sequence: CDR1 LGHNA, CDR2 YNFKEQ. The CDR3 spans 16 residues. Between the trimmed V and J ends, which lost 0 bases and 1 base, there was a span of 11 bases. The CDR3 is CASSQETGSGTDTQYF. CDR3 in DNA: TGTGCCAGCAGCCAAGAGACGGGAAGCGGCACAGATACGCAGTATTTT.

This clone turned up a few times. The rearrangement joins TRBV10-2 to TRBJ1-1; unclear D gene. Trimming cost V 4 bases and J 1 base, with 7 bases left between them. Germline V gene data show CDR1 as WSHSY and CDR2 as SAAADI. The CDR3 totals 13 residues. DNA of the CDR3: TGCGCCAGCAGTGGGGCAGGGAACACTGAAGCTTTCTTT. This codes for CASSGAGNTEAFF.

This clone was found once. In DNA, the CDR3 is TGCGCCAGCAGCTTGCCCTCCGGGACAGCCGCCGATGAGCAGTTCTTC. It yields the protein CASSLPSGTAADEQFF. J is TRBJ2-1 and V is TRBV5-1, with TRBD1 matching over 7 bases. V dropped 1 base and J dropped 8; count of bases not matched to a gene: 12. The germline CDR1 and CDR2 sequences are SGHRS and YFSETQ. The CDR3 has 16 amino acids.

This chain joins TRBV13 and TRBJ2-7; 7 bases align to TRBD1. The germline V gene has CDR1 PRHDT and CDR2 FYEKMQ (reference sequence). The trim removed 4 bases at V and 3 bases at J, leaving 9 bases unmatched. This CDR3 is built from 15 residues. CDR3 nucleotide sequence: TGTGCCAGCAGCTCAACCAGGGACAGAAGCTACGAGCAGTACTTC. Its protein product is CASSSTRDRSYEQYF.

This sequence joins TRBV12-3 or TRBV12-4 and TRBJ1-1; maybe TRBD1 (5 bases). The CDR3 loop spans 13 amino acids. Trimming left V 3 bases short and J 4 bases short, with 9 bases between. The CDR3 protein is CASSFRQGTEAFF. The DNA of the CDR3 is TGTGCCAGCAGTTTTAGGCAGGGCACTGAAGCTTTCTTT.